The 13 T cell receptor beta chains listed next were all sequenced from one sample in a study of PD-1 blockade in classical Hodgkin lymphoma. Time point in this sample: cycle 4 day 1 (C4D1), after more than five weeks of nivolumab. With no exception, relapse followed autologous stem cell transplantation in all patients, and brentuximab vedotin exposure varied. Here immunoSEQ multiplex PCR was the method, and the copy in TCRdb shows in-frame clones only, minus some. The sample carries around 60,000 clones, less than 95% recorded once. The sample in question was peripheral blood mononuclear cells (PBMCs), obtained before the fourth cycle of nivolumab. These receptor sequences come from a human donor with classical Hodgkin lymphoma.

This chain uses TRBV4-2 with TRBJ2-3; D gene ambiguous. Germline CDR1 reads LGHNA; CDR2 reads YNFKEQ. The CDR3 covers 19 residues. Trimming removed 1 base at V and 1 base at J, with 21 bases between. The CDR3 spells CASSQVLWRLRHGTDTQYF. The CDR3 nucleotides are TGTGCCAGCAGCCAAGTTCTGTGGCGTTTAAGGCATGGCACAGATACGCAGTATTTT.

For this clone: Distinct nucleotide sequences in the sample also encode this CDR3. The chain links TRBV2 to TRBJ1-2, with D perhaps matching TRBD1 (5 bases). The V end was cut by 2 bases, the J end by 8 bases, with 9 bases between. Germline assignment: CDR1 SNHLY and CDR2 FYNNEI. The CDR3 loop spans 12 amino acids. CDR3 sequence: CASSERGNGYTF. CDR3 DNA sequence: TGTGCCAGCAGTGAACGGGGGAACGGCTACACCTTC.

The chain employs TRBV5-6 and TRBJ1-1, with D perhaps matching TRBD1 (6 bases). V gave up 4 bases and J gave up 1 base, with 11 bases separating them. There are 14 residues in the CDR3. Germline CDR1 SGHDT, CDR2 YYEEEE. The CDR3 sequence is CASSPEGGNTEAFF. The CDR3 DNA is TGTGCCAGCAGCCCGGAGGGGGGGAACACTGAAGCTTTCTTT. Supplemented by reference TRBV5-6 and TRBJ1-1, the full variable domain reads DAGVTQSPTHLIKTRGQQVTLRCSPKSGHDTVSWYQQALGQGPQFIFQYYEEEERQRGNFPDRFSGHQFPNYSSELNVNALLLGDSALYLCASSPEGGNTEAFFGQGTRLTVV.

The V gene is TRBV6-5, the J gene TRBJ2-1, with D possibly matching TRBD2 (5 bases). Per germline, CDR1 MNHEY and CDR2 SVGAGI. This CDR3 contains 16 residues. The ends were cut back, 3 bases at V and 5 bases at J, with 17 bases in the middle. The CDR3 is CASSYVGGSEDNEQFF. The DNA for the CDR3 is TGTGCCAGCAGTTATGTCGGAGGAAGTGAGGACAATGAGCAGTTCTTC.

V and J are TRBV5-6 and TRBJ2-7; D possibly uses TRBD1 or TRBD2 (5 bases each). Per germline, CDR1 SGHDT and CDR2 YYEEEE. V shed 2 bases and J shed 5 bases, with 17 bases lying between them. This CDR3 has 15 amino acids. CDR3 loop: CASSLGLGRGDEQYF. DNA of the CDR3: TGTGCCAGCAGCTTAGGGTTAGGGAGAGGGGACGAGCAGTACTTC.

CDR3 protein: CASSTGLGSDEQYF. CDR3 sequence (DNA): TGTGCCAGCAGTACGGGACTAGGGTCCGACGAGCAGTACTTC. The chain has TRBV13 and TRBJ2-7, with 8 bases aligning to TRBD2. Trimming took 6 bases from V and 5 from J; bases not matched to a gene: 9. The germline V gene encodes CDR1 PRHDT and CDR2 FYEKMQ (reference sequence). The CDR3 length is 14 residues.

The gene calls are TRBV11-1 and TRBJ2-1; 8 nucleotides agree with TRBD2. The V gene's germline CDR1 is SGHAT and CDR2 FQDESV (reference sequence). This CDR3 comprises 16 residues. With V trimmed by 6 bases and J by 5 bases, 12 bases remained unmatched. DNA of the CDR3: TGTGCCAGCAGTTTAATGCGGGGGGCCCTAAACAATGAGCAGTTCTTC. Protein: CASSLMRGALNNEQFF.

This sequence joins TRBV9 and TRBJ2-2; 7 bases are shared with TRBD1. Germline-derived CDR1 and CDR2 are SGDLS and YYNGEE. The CDR3 is 15 amino acids. Losses at the gene ends were 4 bases for V and 5 bases for J; bases not matched to a gene: 8. CDR3 sequence: CASSQSQGTTGELFF. The CDR3 region has the DNA TGTGCCAGCAGCCAATCACAGGGGACGACCGGGGAGCTGTTTTTT.

The chain recombines TRBV27 with TRBJ1-6; D not certain. Trimming took 3 bases from V and 0 from J, leaving 12 bases between them. The CDR3 contains 17 residues. The germline CDR1 and CDR2 sequences are MNHEY and SMNVEV (reference sequence). The CDR3 coding sequence is TGTGCCAGCAGTTTGTCACCATCCCGCTCCTATAATTCACCCCTCCACTTT. Translation gives CASSLSPSRSYNSPLHF.

This chain connects TRBV5-6 to TRBJ2-7, with D perhaps TRBD1 (5 bases). The V end was cut by 4 bases, the J end by 5 bases, with 13 bases between. This CDR3 spans 13 amino acids. Germline V gene data show CDR1 as SGHDT and CDR2 as YYEEEE. CDR3 bases: TGTGCCAGCAGCACGGACACCCGGGACGAGCAGTACTTC. Protein: CASSTDTRDEQYF.

V and J are TRBV6-5 and TRBJ1-4, with D unresolved. This CDR3 is 13 amino acids long. Trimming shortened V by 6 bases and J by 2 bases, and 7 bases separated the two germline ends. Germline lookup yields CDR1 MNHEY and CDR2 SVGAGI. In DNA, the CDR3 is TGTGCCAGCAGGGGTTCGACTAATGAAAAACTGTTTTTT. Translating gives CASRGSTNEKLFF.

This clone was recorded a few times. V gene TRBV20-1 combines with J gene TRBJ1-1; D not resolved. Germline V gives CDR1 DFQATT, CDR2 SNEGSKA (reference sequence). V lost 6 bases to trimming and J lost 3 bases, with 8 bases between them. This CDR3 has 11 amino acids. CDR3 loop: CSALVDTEAFF. The CDR3 bases are TGCAGTGCGTTAGTCGACACTGAAGCTTTCTTT.

The chain carries TRBV27 and TRBJ1-2; tentative D call: TRBD1 (6 bases). The germline V gene has CDR1 MNHEY and CDR2 SMNVEV (reference sequence). V lost 2 bases and J 0 bases, leaving 10 bases between the germline ends. The CDR3 is 15 residues long. CDR3 sequence: CASSLKGGTNYGYTF. CDR3 nucleotide sequence: TGTGCCAGCAGTTTAAAAGGGGGAACTAACTATGGCTACACCTTC.